A selection of T cell receptor beta chains follows, all from one sample in a study of blood T cell repertoires in COVID-19. TCRdb keeps only in-frame clones here, not all; method: immunoSEQ multiplex PCR. Here the sample spans more than 95,000 clones, about 89% being singletons. Sequencing input: peripheral blood. All receptors derive from a woman aged 55-69 years with acute or convalescent COVID-19. Each CDR3 is given with its conserved first and last residue. Each record gives: J gene, clone size, D gene, V gene, CDR3 DNA, CDR3 protein. A D gene is named only where the DNA matches it firmly. Rows may omit the clone size; those that give it use once, few, many or a size class.

J: TRBJ2-3
size: once
D: TRBD2
V: TRBV19
DNA: TGTGCCAGCAGAACTAGCGGGAGGAGGACTGGCACAGATACGCAGTATTTT
CDR3: CASRTSGRRTGTDTQYF

J: TRBJ1-1
size: -
D: -
V: TRBV18
DNA: TGTGCCAGCTCACCACGTGGGGGCTCTCCTTTGAGGAACACTGAAGCTTTCTTT
CDR3: CASSPRGGSPLRNTEAFF

J: TRBJ1-5
size: -
D: TRBD1
V: TRBV28
DNA: TGTGCCAGCAGTAACGGACAGGGCGAGGGGCGCCAGCCCCAGCATTTT
CDR3: CASSNGQGEGRQPQHF

J: TRBJ2-5
size: -
D: TRBD2
V: TRBV7-2
DNA: TGTGCCAGCAGCCGTAGCGGGAGGGCCTTTGAGGAGACCCAGTACTTC
CDR3: CASSRSGRAFEETQYF

J: TRBJ1-5
size: -
D: TRBD1
V: TRBV10-3
DNA: TGTGCCATCAGTGACCCCGGACAGGGGGATCAGCCCCAGCATTTT
CDR3: CAISDPGQGDQPQHF

J: TRBJ2-7
size: -
D: TRBD2
V: TRBV10-3
DNA: TGTGCCATCAGTAGACTAGCGGGAGACGAGCAGTACTTC
CDR3: CAISRLAGDEQYF

J: TRBJ1-3
size: -
D: -
V: TRBV6-1
DNA: TGTGCCAGCAGTGAGGCCTTAGGGTCTCCGGGAGGAAACACCATATATTTT
CDR3: CASSEALGSPGGNTIYF

J: TRBJ2-3
size: -
D: -
V: TRBV10-3
DNA: TGTGCCATCAGTGAAAACTTTAGCACAGATACGCAGTATTTT
CDR3: CAISENFSTDTQYF

J: TRBJ1-2
size: -
D: TRBD1
V: TRBV7-8
DNA: TGTGCCAGCAGCCCGATTAGACAGGGTTCTCTCTATGGCTACACCTTC
CDR3: CASSPIRQGSLYGYTF

J: TRBJ1-2
size: -
D: TRBD1
V: TRBV6-5
DNA: TGTGCCAGCAGTTACCAGGCAGGGGGTGAGGTCTTC
CDR3: CASSYQAGGEVF

J: TRBJ2-3
size: -
D: -
V: TRBV9
DNA: TGTGCCAGCAGCGAGACTAGTTTGGGGGGATGGCCAGATACGCAGTATTTT
CDR3: CASSETSLGGWPDTQYF

J: TRBJ2-5
size: -
D: -
V: TRBV19
DNA: TGTGCCAGTAGTCCCGGGAGTTCCACACAAGAGACCCAGTACTTC
CDR3: CASSPGSSTQETQYF

J: TRBJ1-1
size: -
D: -
V: TRBV29-1
DNA: TGCAGCGTTGTCCCCGCAGCTGAAGCTTTCTTT
CDR3: CSVVPAAEAFF

J: TRBJ1-4
size: -
D: -
V: TRBV6-1
DNA: TGTGCCAGCAGTGAAAGAGGTAGTTATGAAAAACTGTTTTTT
CDR3: CASSERGSYEKLFF

J: TRBJ1-2
size: -
D: -
V: TRBV12-3/TRBV12-4
DNA: TGTGCCAGCGCCCCGGGGAAGGATGGCTACACCTTC
CDR3: CASAPGKDGYTF

J: TRBJ2-4
size: -
D: TRBD2
V: TRBV15
DNA: TGTGCCACCAGCAGAGCTGTAGCGGGCCTAGCCAAAAACATTCAGTACTTC
CDR3: CATSRAVAGLAKNIQYF

J: TRBJ2-2
size: -
D: -
V: TRBV27
DNA: TGTGCCAGCAGTTTATCGGGCACGTTCCCCGGGGAGCTGTTTTTT
CDR3: CASSLSGTFPGELFF

J: TRBJ1-3
size: -
D: -
V: TRBV18
DNA: TGTGCCAGCTCACTAGATGGAAACACCATATATTTT
CDR3: CASSLDGNTIYF

J: TRBJ1-3
size: few
D: -
V: TRBV9
DNA: TGTGCCAGCAGCGTACAGGGCTCTGGAAACACCATATATTTT
CDR3: CASSVQGSGNTIYF

J: TRBJ1-3
size: -
D: TRBD1
V: TRBV9
DNA: TGTGCCAGCAGCGTCGACTCGACAGGGGGTTTCTCTGGAAACACCATATATTTT
CDR3: CASSVDSTGGFSGNTIYF

J: TRBJ1-3
size: -
D: -
V: TRBV6-1
DNA: TGTGCCAGCAGTGACAGCATTGGACAACACTCTGGAAACACCATATATTTT
CDR3: CASSDSIGQHSGNTIYF

J: TRBJ2-3
size: -
D: -
V: TRBV7-9
DNA: TGTGCCAGCAGCTTATCGATCTTAGCGGAACATGCTAGCACAGATACGCAGTATTTT
CDR3: CASSLSILAEHASTDTQYF

J: TRBJ2-1
size: once
D: -
V: TRBV3-1/TRBV3-2
DNA: TGTGCCAGCAGCCAATCTATCGGGGTTTACAATGAGCAGTTCTTC
CDR3: CASSQSIGVYNEQFF

J: TRBJ1-2
size: -
D: -
V: TRBV24-1
DNA: TGTGCCACCAGTGAAGGGAGGGGCTACACCTTC
CDR3: CATSEGRGYTF

J: TRBJ1-2
size: -
D: TRBD1
V: TRBV11-2
DNA: TGTGCCAGCAGCCTTTATGGACAGGGATACTATGGCTACACCTTC
CDR3: CASSLYGQGYYGYTF

J: TRBJ2-1
size: few
D: TRBD2
V: TRBV7-9
DNA: TGTGCCAGCAGCCCAAGGACTAGCGGGATCTACAATGAGCAGTTCTTC
CDR3: CASSPRTSGIYNEQFF

J: TRBJ2-1
size: -
D: TRBD2
V: TRBV5-6
DNA: TGTGCCAGCAGGTGGACTAGCGTTTACAATAAGCAGTTCTTC
CDR3: CASRWTSVYNKQFF

J: TRBJ2-1
size: -
D: -
V: TRBV18
DNA: TGTGCCAGCTCACCACTCGCCAGGTCCTACAATGAGCAGTTCTTC
CDR3: CASSPLARSYNEQFF

J: TRBJ2-1
size: -
D: -
V: TRBV6-1
DNA: TGTGCCAGCAGTTTACCCCCGGACAATGAGCAGTTCTTC
CDR3: CASSLPPDNEQFF

J: TRBJ1-2
size: -
D: -
V: TRBV11-2
DNA: TGTGCCAGCAGCCCGGACAGTAACTATGGCTACACCTTC
CDR3: CASSPDSNYGYTF

J: TRBJ2-7
size: -
D: TRBD2
V: TRBV18
DNA: TGTGCCAGCTCACAGTGGGAGGGGGAGCAGTACTTC
CDR3: CASSQWEGEQYF

J: TRBJ1-6
size: once
D: -
V: TRBV19
DNA: TGTGCCAGTAGCCCGAATGGTCAGGGGTCGAATTCACCCCTCCACTTT
CDR3: CASSPNGQGSNSPLHF